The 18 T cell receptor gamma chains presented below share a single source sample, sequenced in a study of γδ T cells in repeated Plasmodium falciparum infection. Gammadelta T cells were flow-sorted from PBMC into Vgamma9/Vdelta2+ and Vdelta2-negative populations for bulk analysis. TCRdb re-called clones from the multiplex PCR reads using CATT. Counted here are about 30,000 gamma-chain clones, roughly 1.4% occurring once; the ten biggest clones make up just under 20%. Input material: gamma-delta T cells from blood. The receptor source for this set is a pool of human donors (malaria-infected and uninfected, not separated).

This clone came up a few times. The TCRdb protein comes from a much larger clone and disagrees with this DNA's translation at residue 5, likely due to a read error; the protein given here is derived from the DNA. CDR3 nucleotides: TGTGCCTTGTGGGGGGTGCGTTGGTTTAAGAAACTCTTT. Residues: CALWGVRWFKKLF. The V call is TRGV9, the J call TRGJ1 or TRGJ2. TCRdb carries no J gene annotation; the J gene was assigned here by matching the DNA with germline. The V gene's germline CDR1 is GITISATS and CDR2 ISYDGTV (reference sequence). There are 13 residues in the CDR3.

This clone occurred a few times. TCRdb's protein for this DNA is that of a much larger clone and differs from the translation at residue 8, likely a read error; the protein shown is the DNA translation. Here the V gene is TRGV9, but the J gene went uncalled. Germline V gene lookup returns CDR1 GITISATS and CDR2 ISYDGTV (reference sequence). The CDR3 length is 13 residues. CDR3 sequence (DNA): TGTGCCTTGTGGGAGGTGCCGACCGCGATTGGTCTCTTT. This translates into CALWEVPTAIGLF.

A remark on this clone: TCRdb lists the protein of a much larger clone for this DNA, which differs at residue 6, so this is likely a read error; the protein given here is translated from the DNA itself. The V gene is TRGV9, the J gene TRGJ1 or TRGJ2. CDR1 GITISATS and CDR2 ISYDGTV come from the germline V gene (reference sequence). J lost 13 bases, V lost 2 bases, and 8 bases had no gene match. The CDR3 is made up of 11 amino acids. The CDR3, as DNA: TGTGCCTTGTGGGAGGCGCAAGGCAAACTCTTT. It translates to CALWEAQGKLF.

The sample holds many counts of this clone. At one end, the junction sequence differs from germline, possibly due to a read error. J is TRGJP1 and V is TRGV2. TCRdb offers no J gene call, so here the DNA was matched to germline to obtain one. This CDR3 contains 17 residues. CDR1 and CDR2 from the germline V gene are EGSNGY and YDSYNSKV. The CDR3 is CTTWDGPPGTTGWFKIF. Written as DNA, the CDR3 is TGTACCACCTGGGACGGACCACCCGGTACCACTGGTTGGTTCAAGATATTT.

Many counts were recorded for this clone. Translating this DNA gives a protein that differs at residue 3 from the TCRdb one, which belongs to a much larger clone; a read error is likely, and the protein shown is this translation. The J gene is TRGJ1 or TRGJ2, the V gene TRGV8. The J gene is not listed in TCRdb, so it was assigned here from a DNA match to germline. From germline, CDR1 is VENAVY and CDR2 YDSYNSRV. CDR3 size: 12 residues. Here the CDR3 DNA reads TGTGCCGCCTGGGATAGCGGATATAAGAAACTCTTT. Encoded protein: CAAWDSGYKKLF.

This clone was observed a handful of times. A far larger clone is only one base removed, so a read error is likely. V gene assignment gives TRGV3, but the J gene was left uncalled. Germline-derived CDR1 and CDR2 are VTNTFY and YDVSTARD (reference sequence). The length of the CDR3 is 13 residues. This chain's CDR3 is CATWDRLHYKKLF. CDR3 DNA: TGTGCCACCTGGGACAGATTGCATTATAAGAAACTCTTC.

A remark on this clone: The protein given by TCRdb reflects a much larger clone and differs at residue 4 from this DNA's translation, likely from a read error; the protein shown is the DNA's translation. This CDR3 is CATRARDYYKKLF. CDR3 nucleotide sequence: TGTGCCACCCGGGCTCGGGACTATTATAAGAAACTCTTT. This rearrangement joins TRGV3 to TRGJ1 or TRGJ2. The J gene, absent from TCRdb, was called here by matching the DNA to germline. Germline CDR1 and CDR2: VTNTFY and YDVSTARD (reference sequence). This CDR3 comprises 13 residues. J was trimmed by 4 bases and V by 9 bases; bases with no gene match: 12.

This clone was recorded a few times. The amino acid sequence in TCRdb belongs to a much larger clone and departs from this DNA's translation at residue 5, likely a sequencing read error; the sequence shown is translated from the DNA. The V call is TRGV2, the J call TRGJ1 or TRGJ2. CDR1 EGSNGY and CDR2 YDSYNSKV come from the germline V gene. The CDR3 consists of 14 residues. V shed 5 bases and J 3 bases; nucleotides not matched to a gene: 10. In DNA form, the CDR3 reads TGTGCCACCTGGGGCGCTTCTTTTTATTATAAGAAACTCTTT. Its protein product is CATWGASFYYKKLF.

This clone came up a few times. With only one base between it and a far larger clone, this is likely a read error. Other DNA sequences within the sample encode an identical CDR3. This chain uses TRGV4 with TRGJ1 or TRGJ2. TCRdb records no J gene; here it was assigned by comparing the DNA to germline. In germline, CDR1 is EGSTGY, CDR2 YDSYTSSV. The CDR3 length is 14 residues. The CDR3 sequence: CATWDGPNYYKKLF. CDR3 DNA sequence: TGTGCCACCTGGGATGGCCCCAATTATTACAAGAAACTCTTT.

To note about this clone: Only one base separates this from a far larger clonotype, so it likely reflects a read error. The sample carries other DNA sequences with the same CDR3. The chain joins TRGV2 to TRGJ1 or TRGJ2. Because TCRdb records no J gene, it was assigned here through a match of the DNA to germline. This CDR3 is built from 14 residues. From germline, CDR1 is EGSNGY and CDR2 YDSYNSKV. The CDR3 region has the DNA TGTGCCACTTGGGACGGGCCTGGTTATTATAAGAAACTCTTT. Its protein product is CATWDGPGYYKKLF.

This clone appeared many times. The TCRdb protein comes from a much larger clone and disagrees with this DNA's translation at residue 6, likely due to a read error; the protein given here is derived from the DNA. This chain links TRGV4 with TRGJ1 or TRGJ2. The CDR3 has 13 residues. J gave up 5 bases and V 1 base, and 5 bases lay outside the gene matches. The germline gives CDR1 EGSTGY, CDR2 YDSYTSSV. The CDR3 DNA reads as TGTGCCACCTGGGATGGAGGGAATTATAAGAAACTCTTT. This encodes CATWDGGNYKKLF.

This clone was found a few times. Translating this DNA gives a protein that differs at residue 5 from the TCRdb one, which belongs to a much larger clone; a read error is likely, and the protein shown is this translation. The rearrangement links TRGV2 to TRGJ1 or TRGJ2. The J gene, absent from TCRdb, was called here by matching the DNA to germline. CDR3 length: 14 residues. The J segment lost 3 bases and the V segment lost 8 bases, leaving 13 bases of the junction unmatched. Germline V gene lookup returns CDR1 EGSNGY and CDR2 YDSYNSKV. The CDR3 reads CATSSTPIYYKKLF. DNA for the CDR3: TGTGCCACCTCCTCCACCCCGATTTATTATAAGAAACTCTTT.

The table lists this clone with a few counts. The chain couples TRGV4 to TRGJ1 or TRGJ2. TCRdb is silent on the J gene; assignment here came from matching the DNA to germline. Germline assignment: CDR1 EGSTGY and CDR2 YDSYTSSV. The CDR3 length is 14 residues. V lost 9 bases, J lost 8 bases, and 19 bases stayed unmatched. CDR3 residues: CATRMRWDPDKKLF. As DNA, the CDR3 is TGTGCCACCAGGATGAGGTGGGATCCGGATAAGAAACTCTTT.

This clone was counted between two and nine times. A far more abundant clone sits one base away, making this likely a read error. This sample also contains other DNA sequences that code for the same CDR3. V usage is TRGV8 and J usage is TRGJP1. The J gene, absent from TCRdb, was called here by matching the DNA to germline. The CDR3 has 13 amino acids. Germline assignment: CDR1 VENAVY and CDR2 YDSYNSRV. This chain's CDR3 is CATWDTTGWFKIF. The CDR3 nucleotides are TGTGCCACCTGGGATACCACAGGTTGGTTCAAGATATTT.

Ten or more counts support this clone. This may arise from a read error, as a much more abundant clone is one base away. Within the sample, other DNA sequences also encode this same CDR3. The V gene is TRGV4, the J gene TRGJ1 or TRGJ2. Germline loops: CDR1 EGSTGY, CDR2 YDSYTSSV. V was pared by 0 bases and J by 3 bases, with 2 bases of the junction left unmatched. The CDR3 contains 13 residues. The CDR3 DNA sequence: TGTGCCACCTGGGATGGGGGTTATTATAAGAAACTCTTT. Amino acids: CATWDGGYYKKLF.

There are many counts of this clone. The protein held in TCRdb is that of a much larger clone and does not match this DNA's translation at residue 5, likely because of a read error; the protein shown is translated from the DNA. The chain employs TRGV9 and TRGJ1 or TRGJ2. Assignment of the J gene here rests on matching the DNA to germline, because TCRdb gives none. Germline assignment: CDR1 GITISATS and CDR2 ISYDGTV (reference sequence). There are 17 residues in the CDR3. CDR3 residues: CALWGVDFRPNYYKKLF. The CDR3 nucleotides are TGTGCCTTGTGGGGGGTGGACTTCAGACCGAATTATTATAAGAAACTCTTT.

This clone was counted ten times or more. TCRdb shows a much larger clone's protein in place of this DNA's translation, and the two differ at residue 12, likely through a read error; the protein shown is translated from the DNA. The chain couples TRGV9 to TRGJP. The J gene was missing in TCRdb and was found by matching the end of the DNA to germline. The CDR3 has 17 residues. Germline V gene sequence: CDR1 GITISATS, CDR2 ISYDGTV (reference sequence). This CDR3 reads CALWEVPSELGNKIKVF. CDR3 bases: TGTGCCTTGTGGGAGGTGCCCTCGGAGTTGGGCAATAAAATCAAGGTATTT.

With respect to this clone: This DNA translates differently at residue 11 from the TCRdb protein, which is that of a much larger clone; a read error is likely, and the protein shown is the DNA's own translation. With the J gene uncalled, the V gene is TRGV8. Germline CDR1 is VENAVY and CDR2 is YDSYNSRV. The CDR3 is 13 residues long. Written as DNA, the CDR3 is TGTGCCACCTGGGATACCCCTAGTTATAAGGAACTCTTT. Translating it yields CATWDTPSYKELF.